These 22 T cell receptor beta chains were all obtained from the same sample, sequenced in a study of T cell repertoires in cytomegalovirus infection. MiXCR was run by TCRdb on the reads, yielding one entry per CDR3 protein. The data hold around 100,000 distinct CDR3 sequences, with about 15% observed a single time. The specimen was PBMCs. The source of these receptors is a human donor in good health (CMV status not recorded). Some clones in this sample may be carry-over from other donors' samples.

This clonotype was observed at least ten times. The chain uses TRBV7-2 and TRBJ2-3; D is unclear. Trimming cost V 3 bases and J 4 bases, with 8 bases left between them. This CDR3 contains 13 residues. Germline CDR1 is SGHTA and CDR2 is FQGNSA. The CDR3 DNA reads as TGTGCCAGCAGCTTTGGTGGGGCAGATACGCAGTATTTT. Encoded protein: CASSFGGADTQYF.

This clonotype was counted at least ten times. V and J are TRBV7-2 and TRBJ1-6, with TRBD1 matching 8 bases. The CDR3 length is 15 residues. Trimming removed 2 bases from V and 8 bases from J; junction bases left unmatched: 5. CDR1 is SGHTA and CDR2 is FQGNSA in the germline V gene. As DNA, the CDR3 is TGTGCCAGCAGCTTAACCCGACAGGGGTATTCACCCCTCCACTTT. This translates into CASSLTRQGYSPLHF. The variable domain in full, completed from reference TRBV7-2 and TRBJ1-6, reads GAGVSQSPSNKVTEKGKDVELRCDPISGHTALYWYRQSLGQGLEFLIYFQGNSAPDKSGLPSDRFSAERTGGSVSTLTIQRTQQEDSAVYLCASSLTRQGYSPLHFGNGTRLTVT.

There are a few counts of this clonotype. The rearrangement links TRBV6-5 to TRBJ2-6; 8 nucleotides match TRBD1. Germline trimming cut 6 bases from V and 2 bases from J; bases unmatched to any gene: 6. Germline V gene lookup returns CDR1 MNHEY and CDR2 SVGAGI. The CDR3 is made up of 16 amino acids. The CDR3 here is CASSRGQVAGANVLTF. CDR3 DNA: TGTGCCAGCAGCAGGGGACAGGTGGCTGGGGCCAACGTCCTGACTTTC.

The sample holds a few counts of this clonotype. This chain links TRBV6-6 with TRBJ1-2; D gene uncertain. Trimming pared 5 bases from V and 0 bases from J, leaving 16 bases between. Germline lookup yields CDR1 MNHNY and CDR2 SVGAGI (reference sequence). The CDR3 spans 16 residues. The CDR3 spells CASSTLTWTANYGYTF. The CDR3 DNA is TGTGCCAGCAGTACCTTAACTTGGACCGCTAACTATGGCTACACCTTC.

CDR3 amino acids: CASRQGTGTQETQYF. CDR3 bases: TGTGCCAGCCGCCAGGGGACAGGGACACAAGAGACCCAGTACTTC. The J gene is TRBJ2-5, the V gene TRBV7-9; 9 bases agree with TRBD1. CDR3 length: 15 residues. V trimming: 8 bases; J trimming: 2 bases; junction bases outside the gene matches: 9. CDR1 SEHNR and CDR2 FQNEAQ come from the germline V gene (reference sequence).

This clonotype was recorded at least ten times. This sequence joins TRBV7-4 and TRBJ2-7, with a possible D match to TRBD2 (6 bases). The CDR3 extends over 15 amino acids. In germline, CDR1 is SGHVT, CDR2 SQSDAQ. The germline V and J ends were trimmed by 0 bases and 6 bases, with 15 bases remaining between them. The DNA of the CDR3 is TGTGCCAGCAGCTTAGCACACTCCCGGGGGTGCGAGCAGTACTTC. The encoded protein is CASSLAHSRGCEQYF.

The table lists this clonotype with a few counts. The chain recombines TRBV10-3 with TRBJ1-6; D is unclear. Looked up from germline, CDR1 is ENHRY and CDR2 is SYGVKD. Trimming left V 4 bases short and J 7 bases short, with 11 bases between. CDR3 length: 14 residues. In DNA, the CDR3 is TGTGCCATCAGTGGTGGACGGAAGAATTCACCCCTCCACTTT. This gives the protein CAISGGRKNSPLHF.

This sequence joins TRBV9 and TRBJ2-5; D tentatively fits TRBD1 or TRBD2 (6 bases each). With 4 bases removed from V and 2 bases from J, the gap between germline ends came to 24 bases. This CDR3 contains 18 residues. Looked up from germline, CDR1 is SGDLS and CDR2 is YYNGEE. The CDR3 bases are TGTGCCAGCAGCCCCCAAAACGGGGGCCTTTTCTTGCAAGAGACCCAGTACTTC. It codes for CASSPQNGGLFLQETQYF.

This clonotype appeared a few times. This chain links TRBV7-3 with TRBJ2-1; D perhaps matches TRBD2 (6 bases). Germline CDR1 and CDR2: SGHTA and FQGTGA. Trimming took 2 bases from V and 7 from J, leaving 15 bases between them. This CDR3 region has 15 residues. The CDR3 DNA is TGTGCCAGCAGCTTATGGGGGGTAGGTAGTAATGAGCAGTTCTTC. The encoded protein is CASSLWGVGSNEQFF.

As for this clonotype: This may come from a read error, since a much larger clone is one base off. This chain uses TRBV11-2 with TRBJ2-7; 7 positions agree with TRBD2. Per germline, CDR1 SGHAT and CDR2 FQNNGV. This CDR3 spans 14 amino acids. The ends lost 6 bases at V and 7 bases at J; junction bases unmatched: 12. CDR3 loop: CASSYTRGVQEQYF. In DNA form, the CDR3 reads TGTGCCAGCAGTTATACACGGGGGGTGCAAGAGCAGTACTTC. Full variable domain (rest looked up from reference TRBV11-2 and TRBJ2-7): EAGVAQSPRYKIIEKRQSVAFWCNPISGHATLYWYQQILGQGPKLLIQFQNNGVVDDSQLPKDRFSAERLKGVDSTLKIQPAKLEDSAVYLCASSYTRGVQEQYFGPGTRLTVT.

This clonotype has a count of ten or more. This rearrangement joins TRBV5-1 to TRBJ1-1; no clear D. Germline V lookup: CDR1 SGHRS, CDR2 YFSETQ. The V end was cut by 3 bases, the J end by 1 base, with 10 bases between. The CDR3 loop spans 14 amino acids. The CDR3 DNA follows: TGCGCCAGCAGCTCGGACGGTCGGAACACTGAAGCTTTCTTT. Translated, it gives CASSSDGRNTEAFF.

The chain has TRBV5-6 and TRBJ1-4; 7 positions agree with TRBD1. CDR1 and CDR2 (germline): SGHDT, YYEEEE. CDR3 length equals 15 residues. With V trimmed by 2 bases and J by 4 bases, 5 bases remained unmatched. CDR3 sequence reads: CASSFRAGGNEKLFF. CDR3 coding DNA: TGTGCCAGCAGCTTCCGGGCAGGGGGTAATGAAAAACTGTTTTTT.

This clonotype was counted at least ten times. As DNA, the CDR3 is TGTGCCTGGAGTGGCCTAGCGGTCACAGATACGCAGTATTTT. This sequence encodes CAWSGLAVTDTQYF. The genes are TRBV30 and TRBJ2-3; 7 nucleotides agree with TRBD2. Germline V gene lookup returns CDR1 GTSNPN and CDR2 SVGIG (reference sequence). Trimming took 1 base from V and 2 from J; bases not matched to a gene: 3. The CDR3 length is 14 residues.

V is TRBV24-1 and J is TRBJ2-3, with 11 bases that match TRBD1. The CDR3 runs to 17 residues. V lost 2 bases and J lost 5; bases outside the gene matches: 8. Per the germline V gene, CDR1 is KGHDR and CDR2 is SFDVKD. CDR3 sequence (DNA): TGTGCCACCAGTGATTCAATGGGACAGGGGGTTGGAGATACGCAGTATTTT. This encodes CATSDSMGQGVGDTQYF.

Comment on this clonotype: This may be a read error, as it is one base from a much larger clone. The CDR3 ends on some other residue instead of the conserved phenylalanine or tryptophan, so this is likely a read error. The chain has TRBV7-9 and TRBJ2-5; 9 positions agree with TRBD2. The CDR3 contains 16 residues. J lost 7 bases, V lost 2 bases, and 11 bases had no gene match. Germline CDR1 reads SEHNR; CDR2 reads FQNEAQ (reference sequence). DNA for the CDR3: TGTGCCAGCAGCTTAATGGCGGGGGGGACCGAGGGGACCCAGTACTCC. It encodes CASSLMAGGTEGTQYS.

This clonotype was observed at least ten times. The gene calls are TRBV7-2 and TRBJ1-2, with D unclear. The CDR3 contains 14 residues. Trimming shortened V by 0 bases and J by 3 bases, and 8 bases separated the two germline ends. In germline, CDR1 is SGHTA, CDR2 FQGNSA. As DNA, the CDR3 is TGTGCCAGCAGCTTAGCCGTCCCGGACTATGGCTACACCTTC. Protein: CASSLAVPDYGYTF.

This clonotype was counted many times. J is TRBJ2-7 and V is TRBV7-9, with D uncertain. Trimming removed 0 bases from V and 5 bases from J, with 8 bases in between. CDR3 size: 13 residues. CDR1 is SEHNR, CDR2 FQNEAQ, per germline (reference sequence). The CDR3 sequence: CASSLAYVDEQYF. The CDR3, as DNA: TGTGCCAGCAGCTTAGCTTACGTTGACGAGCAGTACTTC.

The chain uses TRBV27 and TRBJ1-5; D is unresolved. Looked up from germline, CDR1 is MNHEY and CDR2 is SMNVEV (reference sequence). Trimming took off 3 bases at V and 6 bases at J, with 6 bases between the two ends. The CDR3 runs to 12 residues. In DNA form, the CDR3 reads TGTGCCAGCAGTTTCTGGGGTCAGCCCCAGCATTTT. Its translation is CASSFWGQPQHF.

This clonotype appeared many times. The chain has TRBV2 and TRBJ1-1; 7 bases match TRBD1. With 6 bases clipped from V and 8 bases from J, the junction kept 3 bases outside the gene matches. The CDR3 consists of 11 residues. Germline CDR1 is SNHLY and CDR2 is FYNNEI. In DNA, the CDR3 is TGTGCCAGCAGCGGGACAGCCGAAGCTTTCTTT. Translation: CASSGTAEAFF.

This chain joins TRBV5-1 and TRBJ2-3; D call uncertain. The CDR3 has 16 residues. Germline-derived CDR1 and CDR2 are SGHRS and YFSETQ. V dropped 0 bases and J dropped 1 base, with 12 bases sitting between them. The CDR3 loop is CASSLANPAGTDTQYF. The CDR3 nucleotides read TGCGCCAGCAGCTTGGCGAACCCGGCTGGCACAGATACGCAGTATTTT.

This clonotype was seen only a few times. The chain couples TRBV29-1 to TRBJ1-1; D perhaps matches TRBD1 (5 bases). V was trimmed by 4 bases and J by 1 base, leaving 7 bases between them. CDR1 SQVTM and CDR2 ANQGSEA come from the germline V gene. This CDR3 contains 12 residues. The CDR3 protein is CSVGTPNTEAFF. CDR3 DNA sequence: TGCAGCGTTGGGACACCGAACACTGAAGCTTTCTTT.

At least ten counts were recorded for this clonotype. The chain uses TRBV7-2 and TRBJ2-2; TRBD1 agrees at 8 bases. Germline CDR1 and CDR2: SGHTA and FQGNSA. The V and J ends lost 4 bases and 2 bases, in that order; junction bases with no gene match: 3. CDR3 length: 15 amino acids. The CDR3 DNA reads as TGTGCCAGCAGCTCAGGGGGCCGAAACACCGGGGAGCTGTTTTTT. Its protein product is CASSSGGRNTGELFF.